Below, 10 T cell receptor beta chains from the same sample are listed, as sequenced in a study of radiation and T cells in renal cell carcinoma. Here immunoSEQ multiplex PCR was the method, and the copy in TCRdb shows in-frame clones only, minus some. The sample consists of under 100,000 clones, around 80% of them appearing once. Time point indicated: blood 4 weeks post-SBRT, at nephrectomy. Noted treatment: 15 Gy SBRT to primary tumor, nephrectomy 4 weeks later. Here the sequenced sample was blood, taken from a patient whose treatment included radiotherapy and nephrectomy. These receptors came from a man in his sixties with renal cell carcinoma.

V gene TRBV9 combines with J gene TRBJ2-7; 12 nucleotides line up with TRBD2. Per germline, CDR1 SGDLS and CDR2 YYNGEE. Germline trimming cut 2 bases from V and 5 bases from J; bases unmatched to any gene: 2. The CDR3 consists of 14 residues. CDR3 DNA sequence: TGTGCCAGCAGCGTCCGACTAGCGGGAGACGAGCAGTACTTC. Protein: CASSVRLAGDEQYF.

The genes are TRBV5-6 and TRBJ1-2; D ambiguous. The CDR3 totals 15 residues. Trimming took 0 bases from V and 4 from J, leaving 13 bases between them. Germline loops: CDR1 SGHDT, CDR2 YYEEEE. The CDR3: CASSLVGRVRYGYTF. The CDR3 coding sequence is TGTGCCAGCAGCTTGGTAGGGAGGGTCCGCTATGGCTACACCTTC.

This clone was seen once. The CDR3 DNA reads as TGTGCCAGCAGGCACACAGGGGGGAACACCGGGGAGCTGTTTTTT. It codes for CASRHTGGNTGELFF. The rearrangement links TRBV5-6 to TRBJ2-2; TRBD1 agrees at 8 bases. The CDR3 extends over 15 amino acids. J was trimmed by 1 base and V by 5 bases; bases with no gene match: 4. CDR1 is SGHDT, CDR2 YYEEEE, per germline. The whole variable domain, filled in from reference TRBV5-6 and TRBJ2-2, reads DAGVTQSPTHLIKTRGQQVTLRCSPKSGHDTVSWYQQALGQGPQFIFQYYEEEERQRGNFPDRFSGHQFPNYSSELNVNALLLGDSALYLCASRHTGGNTGELFFGEGSRLTVL.

This clone was counted at least ten times. The chain links TRBV9 to TRBJ1-3, with 7 bases fitting TRBD1. This CDR3 comprises 17 residues. Germline CDR1 SGDLS, CDR2 YYNGEE. Trimming cost V 4 bases and J 1 base; bases outside gene matches: 11. As DNA, the CDR3 is TGTGCCAGCAGCAAGCTTGACAGGGAATTGTCTGGAAACACCATATATTTT. Its translation is CASSKLDRELSGNTIYF. Filled out from reference TRBV9 and TRBJ1-3, the complete variable domain reads DSGVTQTPKHLITATGQRVTLRCSPRSGDLSVYWYQQSLDQGLQFLIQYYNGEERAKGNILERFSAQQFPDLHSELNLSSLELGDSALYFCASSKLDRELSGNTIYFGEGSWLTVV.

The chain couples TRBV10-3 to TRBJ2-7; D perhaps matches TRBD1 (6 bases). Germline V gives CDR1 ENHRY, CDR2 SYGVKD. The CDR3 spans 16 residues. V was clipped by 0 bases and J by 6 bases, with 18 bases between them. The CDR3, as DNA: TGTGCCATCAGTGAGTCGGTAGGTACGGCACAGGGCGAGCAGTACTTC. This encodes CAISESVGTAQGEQYF.

The chain carries TRBV6-6 and TRBJ2-7; D remains ambiguous. Germline V lookup: CDR1 MNHNY, CDR2 SVGAGI (reference sequence). The CDR3 sequence is 16 residues long. Trimming cost V 0 bases and J 0 bases, with 12 bases left between them. As DNA, the CDR3 is TGTGCCAGCAGTTACTCATGGCAGGAGAACTCCTACGAGCAGTACTTC. Encoded protein: CASSYSWQENSYEQYF.

The chain uses TRBV7-9 and TRBJ2-6; the D is unclear. CDR1 is SEHNR, CDR2 FQNEAQ, per germline (reference sequence). This CDR3 is built from 15 residues. Trimming left V 8 bases short and J 0 bases short, with 11 bases between. For the CDR3, the DNA is TGTGCCAGCCGATCGCCAAGCTCTGGGGCCAACGTCCTGACTTTC. This gives the protein CASRSPSSGANVLTF.

V is TRBV7-9 and J is TRBJ1-5, with a weak D call TRBD1 (6 bases). Germline CDR1 is SEHNR and CDR2 is FQNEAQ (reference sequence). Trimming took 1 base from V and 3 from J, leaving 10 bases between them. The CDR3 has 15 residues. The CDR3 DNA is TGTGCCAGCAGCTTAGGGGGGGGCCCCAATCAGCCCCAGCATTTT. It is translated as CASSLGGGPNQPQHF.

This chain connects TRBV19 to TRBJ2-3, with D tentatively TRBD2 (6 bases). Looked up from germline, CDR1 is LNHDA and CDR2 is SQIVND (reference sequence). The CDR3 runs 13 residues. Trimming took 7 bases from V and 3 from J, leaving 11 bases between them. Here the CDR3 reads CASKLAATDTQYF. The CDR3 DNA sequence: TGTGCCAGTAAACTAGCAGCGACAGATACGCAGTATTTT.

The sample holds a few counts of this clone. This chain links TRBV25-1 with TRBJ2-1; D remains unclear. Germline assignment: CDR1 MGHDK and CDR2 SYGVNS. With 11 bases removed from V and 4 bases from J, the gap between germline ends came to 30 bases. The CDR3 is 18 residues long. CDR3: CAPYSDRLDLSHYNEQFF. The CDR3 bases are TGTGCCCCCTACTCTGATCGATTAGACCTGTCCCATTACAATGAGCAGTTCTTC.